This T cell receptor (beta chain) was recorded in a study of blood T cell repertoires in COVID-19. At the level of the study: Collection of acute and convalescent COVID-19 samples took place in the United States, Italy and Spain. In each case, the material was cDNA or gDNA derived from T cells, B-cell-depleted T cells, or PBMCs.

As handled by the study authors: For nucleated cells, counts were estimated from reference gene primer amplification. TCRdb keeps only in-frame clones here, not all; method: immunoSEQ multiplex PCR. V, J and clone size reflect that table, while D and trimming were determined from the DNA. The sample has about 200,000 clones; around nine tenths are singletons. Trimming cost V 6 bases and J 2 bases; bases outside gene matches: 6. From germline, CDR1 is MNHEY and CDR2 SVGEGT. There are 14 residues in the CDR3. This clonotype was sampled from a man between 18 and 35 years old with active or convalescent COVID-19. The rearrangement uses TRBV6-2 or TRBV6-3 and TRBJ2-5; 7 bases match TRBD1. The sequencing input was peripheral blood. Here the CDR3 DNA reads TGTGCCAGCAGCCGAGGGACAGTTCAAGAGACCCAGTACTTC. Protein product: CASSRGTVQETQYF.